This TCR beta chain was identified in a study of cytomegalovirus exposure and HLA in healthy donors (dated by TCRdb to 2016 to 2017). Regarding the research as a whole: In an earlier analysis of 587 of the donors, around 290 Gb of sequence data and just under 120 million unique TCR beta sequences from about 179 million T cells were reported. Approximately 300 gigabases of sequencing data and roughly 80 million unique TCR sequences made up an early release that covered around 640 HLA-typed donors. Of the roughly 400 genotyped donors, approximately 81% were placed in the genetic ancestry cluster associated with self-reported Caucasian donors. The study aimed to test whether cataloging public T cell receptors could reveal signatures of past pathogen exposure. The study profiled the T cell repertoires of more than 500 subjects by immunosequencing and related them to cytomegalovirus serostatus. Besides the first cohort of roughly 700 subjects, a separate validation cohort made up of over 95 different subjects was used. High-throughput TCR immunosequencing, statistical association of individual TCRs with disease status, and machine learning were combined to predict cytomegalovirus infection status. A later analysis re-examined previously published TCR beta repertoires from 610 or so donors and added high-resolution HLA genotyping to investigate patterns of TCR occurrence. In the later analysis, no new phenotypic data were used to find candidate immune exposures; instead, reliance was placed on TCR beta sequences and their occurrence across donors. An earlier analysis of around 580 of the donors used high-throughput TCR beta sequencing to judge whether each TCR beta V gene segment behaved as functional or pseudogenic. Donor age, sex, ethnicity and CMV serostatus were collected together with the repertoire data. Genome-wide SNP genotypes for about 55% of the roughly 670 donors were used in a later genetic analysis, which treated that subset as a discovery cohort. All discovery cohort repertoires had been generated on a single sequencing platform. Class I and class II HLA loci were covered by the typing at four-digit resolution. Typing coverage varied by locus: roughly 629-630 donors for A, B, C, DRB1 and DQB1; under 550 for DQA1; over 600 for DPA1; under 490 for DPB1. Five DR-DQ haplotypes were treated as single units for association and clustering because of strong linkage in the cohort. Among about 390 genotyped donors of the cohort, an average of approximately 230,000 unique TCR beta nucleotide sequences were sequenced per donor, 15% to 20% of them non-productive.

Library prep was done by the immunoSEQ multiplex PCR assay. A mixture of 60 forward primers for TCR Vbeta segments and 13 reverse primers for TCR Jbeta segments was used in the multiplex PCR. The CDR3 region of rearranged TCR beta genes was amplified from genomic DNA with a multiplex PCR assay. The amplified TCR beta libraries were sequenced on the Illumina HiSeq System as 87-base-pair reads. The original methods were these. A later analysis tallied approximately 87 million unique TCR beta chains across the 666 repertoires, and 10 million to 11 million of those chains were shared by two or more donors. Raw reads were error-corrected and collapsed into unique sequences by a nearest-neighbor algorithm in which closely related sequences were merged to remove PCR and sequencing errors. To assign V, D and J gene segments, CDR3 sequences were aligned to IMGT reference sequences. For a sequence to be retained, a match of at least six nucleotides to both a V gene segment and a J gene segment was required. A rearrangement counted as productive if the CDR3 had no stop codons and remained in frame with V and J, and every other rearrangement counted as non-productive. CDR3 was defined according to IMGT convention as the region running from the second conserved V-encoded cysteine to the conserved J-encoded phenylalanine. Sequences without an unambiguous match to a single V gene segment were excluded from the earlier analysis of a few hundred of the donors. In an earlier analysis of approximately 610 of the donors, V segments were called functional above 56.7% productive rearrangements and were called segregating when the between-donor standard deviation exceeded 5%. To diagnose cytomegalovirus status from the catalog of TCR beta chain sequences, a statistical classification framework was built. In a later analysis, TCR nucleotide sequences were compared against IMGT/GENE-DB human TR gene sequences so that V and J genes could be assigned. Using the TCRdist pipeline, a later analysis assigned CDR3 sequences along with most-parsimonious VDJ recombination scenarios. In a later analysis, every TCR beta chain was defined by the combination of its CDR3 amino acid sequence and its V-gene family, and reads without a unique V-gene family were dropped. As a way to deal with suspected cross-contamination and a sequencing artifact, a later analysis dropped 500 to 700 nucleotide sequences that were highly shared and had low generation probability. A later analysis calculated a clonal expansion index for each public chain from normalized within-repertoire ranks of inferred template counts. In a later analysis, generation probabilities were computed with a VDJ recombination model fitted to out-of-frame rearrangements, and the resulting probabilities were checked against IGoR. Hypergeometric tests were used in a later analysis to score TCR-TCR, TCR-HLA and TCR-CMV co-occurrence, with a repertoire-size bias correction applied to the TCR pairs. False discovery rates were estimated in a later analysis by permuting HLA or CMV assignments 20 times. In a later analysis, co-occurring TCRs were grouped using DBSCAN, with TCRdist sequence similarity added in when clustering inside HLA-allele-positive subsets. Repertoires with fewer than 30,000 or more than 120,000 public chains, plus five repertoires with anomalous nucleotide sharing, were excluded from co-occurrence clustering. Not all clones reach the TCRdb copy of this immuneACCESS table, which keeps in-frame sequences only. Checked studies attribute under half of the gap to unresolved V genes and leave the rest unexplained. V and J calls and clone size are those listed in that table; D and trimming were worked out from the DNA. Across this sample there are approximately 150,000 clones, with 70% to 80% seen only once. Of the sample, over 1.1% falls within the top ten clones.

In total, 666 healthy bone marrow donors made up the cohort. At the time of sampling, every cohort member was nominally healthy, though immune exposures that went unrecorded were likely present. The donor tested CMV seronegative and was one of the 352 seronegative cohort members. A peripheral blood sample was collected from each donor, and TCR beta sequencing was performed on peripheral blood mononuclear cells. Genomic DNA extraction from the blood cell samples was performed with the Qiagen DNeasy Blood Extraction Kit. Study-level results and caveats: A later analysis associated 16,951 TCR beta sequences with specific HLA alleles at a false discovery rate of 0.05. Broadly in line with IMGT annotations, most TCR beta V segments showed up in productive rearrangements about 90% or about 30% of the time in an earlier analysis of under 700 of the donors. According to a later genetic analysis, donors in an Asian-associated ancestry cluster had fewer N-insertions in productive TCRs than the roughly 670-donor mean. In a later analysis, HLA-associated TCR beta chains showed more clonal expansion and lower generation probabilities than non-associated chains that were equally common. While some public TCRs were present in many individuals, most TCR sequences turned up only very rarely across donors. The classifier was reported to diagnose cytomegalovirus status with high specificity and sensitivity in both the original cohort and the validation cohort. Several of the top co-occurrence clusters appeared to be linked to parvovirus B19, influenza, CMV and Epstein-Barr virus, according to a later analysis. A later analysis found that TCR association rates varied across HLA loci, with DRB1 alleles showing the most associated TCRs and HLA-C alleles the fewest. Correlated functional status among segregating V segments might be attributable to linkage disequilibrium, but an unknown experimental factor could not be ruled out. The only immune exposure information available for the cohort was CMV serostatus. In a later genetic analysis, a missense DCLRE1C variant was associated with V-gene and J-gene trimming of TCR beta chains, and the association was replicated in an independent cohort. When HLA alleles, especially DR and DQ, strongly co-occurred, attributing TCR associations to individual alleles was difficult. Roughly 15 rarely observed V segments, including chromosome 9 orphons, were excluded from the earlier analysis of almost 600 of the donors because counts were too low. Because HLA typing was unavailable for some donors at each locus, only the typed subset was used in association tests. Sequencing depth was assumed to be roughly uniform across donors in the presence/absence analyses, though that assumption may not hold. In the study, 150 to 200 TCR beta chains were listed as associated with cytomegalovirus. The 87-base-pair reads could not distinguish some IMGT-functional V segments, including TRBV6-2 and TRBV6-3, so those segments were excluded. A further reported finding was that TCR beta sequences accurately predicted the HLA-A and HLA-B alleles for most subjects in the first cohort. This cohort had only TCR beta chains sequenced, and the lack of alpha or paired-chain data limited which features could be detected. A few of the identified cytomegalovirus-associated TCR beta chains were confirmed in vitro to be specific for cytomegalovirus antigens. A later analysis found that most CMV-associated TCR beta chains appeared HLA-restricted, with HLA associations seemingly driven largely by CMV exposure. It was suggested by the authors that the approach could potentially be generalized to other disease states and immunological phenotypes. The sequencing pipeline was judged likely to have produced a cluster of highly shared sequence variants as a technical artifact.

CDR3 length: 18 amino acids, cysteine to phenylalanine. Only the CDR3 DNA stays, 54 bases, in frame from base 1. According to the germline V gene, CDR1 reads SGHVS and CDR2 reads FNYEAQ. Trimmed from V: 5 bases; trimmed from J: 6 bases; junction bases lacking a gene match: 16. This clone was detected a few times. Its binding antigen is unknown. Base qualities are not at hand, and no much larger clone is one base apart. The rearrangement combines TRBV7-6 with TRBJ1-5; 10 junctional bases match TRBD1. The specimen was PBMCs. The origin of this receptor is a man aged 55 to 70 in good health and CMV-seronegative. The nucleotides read TGTGCCAGCAGCCCGCTACCTCACCCGACAGGGGGCACTCAGCCCCAGCATTTT. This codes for CASSPLPHPTGGTQPQHF.